This T cell receptor (beta chain) was sequenced for a study of cytomegalovirus exposure and HLA in healthy donors. About the research overall: Of more than 350 genotyped donors, about 80% clustered with self-reported Caucasian donors.

V lost 4 bases, J lost 4 bases, and 4 bases stayed unmatched. In germline, CDR1 is MNHEY, CDR2 SVGAGI. The CDR3 consists of 14 residues. Healthy bone marrow donors made up the cohort. Researchers ran the PCR with 60 Vbeta and 13 Jbeta primers. The table came from immunoSEQ multiplex PCR; TCRdb's copy has only in-frame clones and leaves some out. The table shows about 35,000 clones, with 60% to 80% occurring only once. The receptor was isolated from a woman in her twenties or thirties in good health and CMV-seropositive. The sequencing sample was made of PBMCs. V is TRBV6-5 and J is TRBJ1-2; 9 nucleotides align to TRBD1. CDR3 in DNA: TGTGCCAGCAGTTCGGACAGGGGCCCCTATGGCTACACCTTC. Translating gives CASSSDRGPYGYTF.